The 19 T cell receptor beta chains listed next were all sequenced from one sample in a study of T cell responses to AZD1222 COVID-19 vaccine. Sequenced by immunoSEQ multiplex PCR; TCRdb stores in-frame clones only, minus some. Of 75,000 to 95,000 clones in the sample, over 85% were seen once. The sequencing here drew on peripheral blood, taken on day 0 of MenACWY control vaccination. The receptors originated from an adult in good health.

The chain recombines TRBV4-1 with TRBJ1-2; D is unclear. CDR1 and CDR2 from the germline V gene are MGHRA and YSYEKL. The CDR3 is 16 residues long. Trimming stripped 0 bases from V and 0 bases from J, with 11 bases between. The CDR3 is CASSQDYSAANYGYTF. In DNA, the CDR3 is TGCGCCAGCAGCCAAGATTATAGTGCGGCTAACTATGGCTACACCTTC.

The rearrangement uses TRBV4-3 and TRBJ1-6, with TRBD1 as a possible D gene (5 bases). Trimming pared 3 bases from V and 7 bases from J, leaving 16 bases between. CDR3 length equals 16 residues. Germline loops: CDR1 LGHNA, CDR2 YSLEER. CDR3 coding DNA: TGCGCCAGCAGCCAGGTCCTCGGGACGCCAAATTCACCCCTCCACTTT. This encodes CASSQVLGTPNSPLHF.

This clone came up a few times. The CDR3 nucleotides read TGTGCCAGCAGCTCGACTAGCGGGGGAATAGAGACCCAGTACTTC. Encoded protein: CASSSTSGGIETQYF. The V and J genes are TRBV7-8 and TRBJ2-5; 12 bases line up with TRBD2. V shed 4 bases, J shed 4 bases, and the junction held 4 bases outside the gene matches. This CDR3 region has 15 residues. The germline V gene encodes CDR1 SGHVS and CDR2 FQNEAQ.

This chain connects TRBV24-1 to TRBJ2-1, with D tentatively TRBD2 (5 bases). Germline V lookup: CDR1 KGHDR, CDR2 SFDVKD. CDR3 length: 13 amino acids. Trimming pared 5 bases from V and 9 bases from J, leaving 13 bases between. The DNA of the CDR3 is TGTGCCACCAGTGGGACTCAGCAGCCTGAGCAGTTCTTC. It is translated as CATSGTQQPEQFF.

This clone appeared a single time. The chain combines TRBV5-1 with TRBJ2-3; 10 bases align to TRBD1. With V trimmed by 4 bases and J by 4 bases, 6 bases remained unmatched. CDR3 length: 15 residues. Germline V gives CDR1 SGHRS, CDR2 YFSETQ. The CDR3 spells CASSPWDRGADTQYF. As DNA, the CDR3 is TGCGCCAGCAGCCCATGGGACAGGGGTGCAGATACGCAGTATTTT.

V gene TRBV6-5 combines with J gene TRBJ1-2, with TRBD1 matching over 8 bases. The trim removed 2 bases at V and 8 bases at J, leaving 4 bases unmatched. CDR1 is MNHEY, CDR2 SVGAGI, per germline. The CDR3 is 13 residues long. The CDR3 protein is CASSYGTGQGYTF. As DNA, the CDR3 is TGTGCCAGCAGTTACGGGACAGGCCAGGGCTACACCTTC.

This chain joins TRBV6-5 and TRBJ2-1; 12 nucleotides line up with TRBD2. The germline gives CDR1 MNHEY, CDR2 SVGAGI. The V segment lost 5 bases and the J segment 8 bases; nucleotides outside the gene matches: 7. This CDR3 is built from 15 residues. The CDR3 here is CASSTGTSGWYEQFF. The CDR3 DNA follows: TGTGCCAGCAGTACCGGGACTAGCGGGTGGTATGAGCAGTTCTTC.

In its sample, this clone was seen once. CDR3 in DNA: TGCGCCAGCAGCCAAGACGGGGGGACCACAGATACGCAGTATTTT. Amino acid sequence: CASSQDGGTTDTQYF. The gene calls are TRBV4-3 and TRBJ2-3; 7 bases line up with TRBD2. The germline gives CDR1 LGHNA, CDR2 YSLEER. V was pared by 0 bases and J by 2 bases, with 2 bases of the junction left unmatched. The CDR3 consists of 15 residues.

This chain joins TRBV2 and TRBJ2-6; no clear D. Germline CDR1 is SNHLY and CDR2 is FYNNEI. Trimming pared 11 bases from V and 4 bases from J, leaving 6 bases between. The CDR3 is 11 amino acids. The CDR3 spells CAGTGANVLTF. The CDR3 nucleotides read TGTGCCGGCACGGGGGCCAACGTCCTGACTTTC.

Only one count was recorded for this clone. The CDR3 reads CASSLDRSYSLNTEAFF. The CDR3 DNA sequence: TGTGCCAGCAGCTTGGATAGGAGTTATTCCCTGAACACTGAAGCTTTCTTT. This chain joins TRBV5-4 and TRBJ1-1; unclear D gene. V shed 0 bases and J shed 0 bases, with 15 bases lying between them. The CDR3 totals 17 residues. The germline CDR1 and CDR2 sequences are SGHNT and YYREEE (reference sequence).

V usage is TRBV10-3 and J usage is TRBJ1-1; tentative D call: TRBD1 (6 bases). This CDR3 has 14 amino acids. Germline lookup yields CDR1 ENHRY and CDR2 SYGVKD. Trimming removed 2 bases from V and 4 bases from J, with 11 bases in between. The CDR3 spells CAISETGTRTEAFF. CDR3 nucleotides: TGTGCCATCAGTGAGACAGGGACACGCACTGAAGCTTTCTTT.

CDR3 in amino acids: CASRQTLRSPLHF. The CDR3 DNA follows: TGTGCCAGCAGACAAACGCTACGTTCACCCCTCCACTTT. The J gene is TRBJ1-6, the V gene TRBV14; D is undetermined. From germline, CDR1 is SGHDN and CDR2 FVKESK. The CDR3 loop spans 13 amino acids. V was trimmed by 6 bases and J by 9 bases, leaving 12 bases between them.

This sequence joins TRBV30 and TRBJ2-7, with TRBD1 as a possible D gene (6 bases). The CDR3 is 10 residues long. Trimming stripped 8 bases from V and 4 bases from J, with 9 bases between. Germline V gene data show CDR1 as GTSNPN and CDR2 as SVGIG (reference sequence). Here the CDR3 DNA reads TGTGCCCAAGGGGGATACGAGCAGTACTTC. Its protein product is CAQGGYEQYF.

The chain couples TRBV11-3 to TRBJ2-3; possibly TRBD2 for D (6 bases). Per germline, CDR1 SGHNT and CDR2 YENEEA. V gave up 5 bases and J gave up 3 bases, with 12 bases separating them. This CDR3 has 14 amino acids. The CDR3 sequence: CASSAGRGTDTQYF. As DNA, the CDR3 is TGTGCCAGCAGCGCTGGACGGGGGACAGATACGCAGTATTTT.

V usage is TRBV7-2 and J usage is TRBJ1-4; D is undetermined. The germline V and J ends were trimmed by 5 bases and 0 bases, with 13 bases remaining between them. Germline CDR1 is SGHTA and CDR2 is FQGNSA. This CDR3 has 16 residues. Here the CDR3 reads CASSRGGRTTNEKLFF. The CDR3 DNA sequence: TGTGCCAGCAGCCGGGGAGGTCGGACAACTAATGAAAAACTGTTTTTT.

The rearrangement joins TRBV19 to TRBJ2-2, with D possibly being TRBD2 (7 bases). CDR1 LNHDA and CDR2 SQIVND come from the germline V gene (reference sequence). V shed 11 bases and J shed 6 bases, with 19 bases lying between them. This CDR3 is built from 14 residues. CDR3 sequence reads: CASEEGGPSGELFF. In DNA, the CDR3 is TGTGCCTCCGAGGAGGGGGGGCCTTCCGGGGAGCTGTTTTTT.

V is TRBV5-1 and J is TRBJ2-2; 7 bases agree with TRBD1. CDR1 is SGHRS and CDR2 is YFSETQ in the germline V gene. CDR3 size: 14 residues. Trimming cost V 4 bases and J 4 bases; bases outside gene matches: 4. This CDR3 is CASSQGGRTGELFF. The CDR3 DNA follows: TGCGCCAGCAGCCAAGGGGGCCGCACCGGGGAGCTGTTTTTT.

The rearrangement uses TRBV3-1 (or the pseudogene TRBV3-2) and TRBJ2-2; 7 nucleotides match TRBD2. CDR1 and CDR2 from the germline V gene are LGHDT and YNNKEL (reference sequence). The junction had 7 bases not matched to a gene; V was cut back by 3 bases and J by 0 bases. This CDR3 has 17 amino acids. The chain's CDR3 is CASSQVGGGANTGELFF. The CDR3 DNA is TGTGCCAGCAGCCAGGTAGGCGGGGGAGCGAACACCGGGGAGCTGTTTTTT.

This rearrangement joins TRBV10-1 to TRBJ1-5; no firm D call. This CDR3 is built from 13 residues. V was clipped by 5 bases and J by 5 bases, with 10 bases between them. Germline V gene sequence: CDR1 WNHNN, CDR2 SYGVQD (reference sequence). DNA for the CDR3: TGCGCCAGCAGTCCCGGCAGAGATCAGCCCCAGCATTTT. This gives the protein CASSPGRDQPQHF.